The T cell receptor beta chain described here comes from a study of CD8+CD57+ T cells in acquired aplastic anemia. General study points: Overlapping CD8+ CDR3 repertoires of patients and controls contained 25 to 35 shared sequences.

Patients sequenced had flow cytometry evidence of CD8+CD57+ cell expansion. Germline V gene data show CDR1 as SEHNR and CDR2 as FQNEAQ (reference sequence). The CDR3 runs to 13 residues. Germline trimming cut 5 bases from V and 5 bases from J; bases unmatched to any gene: 3. Genomic DNA provided the template from which TCR beta VDJ and CDR3 profiles were obtained. TCRdb reprocessed the reads via MiXCR and lists one record per CDR3 protein. Here the sample spans 150,000 to 200,000 distinct CDR3 sequences, almost 50% being singletons. The sample holds many counts of this clonotype. Its antigen is not identified.

The chain is built from TRBV7-9 and TRBJ1-5; TRBD1 matches 7 bases. The TCR was taken from a human donor with aplastic anemia. Sequencing input: sorted CD4+, CD8+, or CD8+CD57+ T cells (not recorded which) from PBMCs. The CDR3 DNA is TGTGCCAGCAGCAGACAGGGTCATCAGCCCCAGCATTTT. Its protein product is CASSRQGHQPQHF.